The 28 T cell receptor beta chains in this list originate from one sample, sequenced in a study of T cell changes during pregnancy in multiple sclerosis. Generated by immunoSEQ multiplex PCR, the TCRdb table keeps only in-frame clones and is missing some. The sample lists 45,000 to 55,000 clones, nearly 95% seen once, with 0.95% to 1% in the top ten. The sequencing used peripheral blood, collected after pregnancy. Source of these receptors: a female donor with multiple sclerosis, enrolled in a pregnancy study.

The chain has TRBV6-5 and TRBJ1-1, with 7 bases identical to TRBD1. From germline, CDR1 is MNHEY and CDR2 SVGAGI. J lost 1 base, V lost 7 bases, and 9 bases had no gene match. This CDR3 is 15 amino acids long. Written as DNA, the CDR3 is TGTGCCAGCACCGAAGAGGGGGCTCGGAACACTGAAGCTTTCTTT. Translated, it gives CASTEEGARNTEAFF.

The rearrangement joins TRBV11-1 to TRBJ1-1; 8 bases are shared with TRBD1. Trimming took 4 bases from V and 5 from J; bases not matched to a gene: 6. The CDR3 consists of 14 residues. In germline, CDR1 is SGHAT, CDR2 FQDESV (reference sequence). The chain's CDR3 is CASSYRQGRTEAFF. In DNA, the CDR3 is TGTGCCAGCAGCTACCGACAGGGGCGAACTGAAGCTTTCTTT. Together with reference TRBV11-1 and TRBJ1-1, the CDR3 gives the full variable domain: EAEVAQSPRYKITEKSQAVAFWCDPISGHATLYWYRQILGQGPELLVQFQDESVVDDSQLPKDRFSAERLKGVDSTLKIQPAELGDSAMYLCASSYRQGRTEAFFGQGTRLTVV.

This rearrangement joins TRBV23-1 to TRBJ2-5; tentative D call: TRBD1 (5 bases). TRBV23-1 is an ORF, with its function uncertain. The length of the CDR3 is 15 residues. V shed 1 base and J shed 5 bases, with 14 bases lying between them. CDR3 bases: TGCGCCAGCAGTCAATTCTCAGGGCTGGTGGAGACCCAGTACTTC. It encodes CASSQFSGLVETQYF.

The chain combines TRBV6-1 with TRBJ2-7; 13 nucleotides match TRBD2. Trimming took 1 base from V and 9 from J; bases not matched to a gene: 6. Germline CDR1 MNHNS, CDR2 SASEGT. The CDR3 covers 15 residues. This CDR3 is CASSEGTSGGLRQYF. The CDR3 DNA follows: TGTGCCAGCAGTGAAGGGACTAGCGGGGGCCTTCGGCAGTACTTC.

CDR3 in amino acids: CASSQPRGVTDTQYF. The DNA for the CDR3 is TGCGCCAGCAGCCAGCCTCGGGGGGTCACAGATACGCAGTATTTT. The chain has TRBV4-1 and TRBJ2-3; 7 nucleotides agree with TRBD2. Trimming at V came to 3 bases and at J to 2 bases, leaving 5 bases not matched to a gene. CDR1 and CDR2 (germline): MGHRA, YSYEKL. CDR3 size: 15 residues.

V is TRBV5-4 and J is TRBJ2-5, with 7 positions matching TRBD2. The CDR3 totals 15 residues. Germline assignment: CDR1 SGHNT and CDR2 YYREEE (reference sequence). With 6 bases clipped from V and 4 bases from J, the junction kept 12 bases outside the gene matches. CDR3: CASKISGPTLETQYF. The CDR3 nucleotides are TGTGCCAGCAAGATTAGCGGGCCGACCTTAGAGACCCAGTACTTC.

The chain recombines TRBV6-6 with TRBJ1-6; no clear D gene. Deletions cut 4 bases from V and 9 bases from J, with 10 bases between. CDR3 length: 13 residues. Germline assignment: CDR1 MNHNY and CDR2 SVGAGI (reference sequence). The CDR3 reads CASSLGLGSPLHF. For the CDR3, the DNA is TGTGCCAGCAGTTTGGGCCTGGGTTCACCCCTCCACTTT.

The chain couples TRBV7-9 to TRBJ2-3; 7 bases align to TRBD1. V was clipped by 4 bases and J by 3 bases; unmatched bases: 4. Germline CDR1 is SEHNR and CDR2 is FQNEAQ (reference sequence). The CDR3 runs 14 residues. This chain's CDR3 is CASSSTGATDTQYF. The CDR3 coding sequence is TGTGCCAGCAGCTCCACAGGGGCAACAGATACGCAGTATTTT.

This chain links TRBV6-1 with TRBJ1-1, with unresolved D. V was pared by 1 base and J by 7 bases, with 7 bases between. The CDR3 is 12 amino acids. CDR1 and CDR2 (germline): MNHNS, SASEGT. The CDR3 coding sequence is TGTGCCAGCAGTGAAGGACGGAGTGAAGCTTTCTTT. It codes for CASSEGRSEAFF.

This rearrangement joins TRBV7-2 to TRBJ2-3; D gene uncertain. The germline V and J ends were trimmed by 5 bases and 4 bases, with 7 bases remaining between them. CDR3 length: 12 residues. CDR1 and CDR2 from the germline V gene are SGHTA and FQGNSA. DNA for the CDR3: TGTGCCAGCAGCCCGACTGCAGATACGCAGTATTTT. Residues: CASSPTADTQYF.

The rearrangement uses TRBV10-3 and TRBJ1-4; 7 bases fit TRBD1. After removal of 4 bases from V and 3 bases from J, the junction contained 11 bases not matched to a gene. Germline V gene sequence: CDR1 ENHRY, CDR2 SYGVKD. The CDR3 length is 17 residues. CDR3 residues: CAISAYTPGQPNEKLFF. Here the CDR3 DNA reads TGTGCCATCAGTGCCTACACACCGGGACAGCCTAATGAAAAACTGTTTTTT.

The rearrangement links TRBV12-1 to TRBJ2-5; the table's TRBD2 call for D was not verified on the DNA. TRBV12-1 is reported as a pseudogene. This CDR3 comprises 14 residues. The CDR3 DNA is TGTGCCAGCAGCTTGGGGGGGGGAGAAGAGACCCAGTACTTC. It yields the protein CASSLGGGEETQYF.

The chain carries TRBV27 and TRBJ2-1, with 7 bases aligning to TRBD2. The CDR3 covers 11 residues. Germline assignment: CDR1 MNHEY and CDR2 SMNVEV (reference sequence). With 4 bases clipped from V and 9 bases from J, the junction kept 0 bases outside the gene matches. This CDR3 reads CASSWGGEQFF. CDR3 bases: TGTGCCAGCAGTTGGGGGGGTGAGCAGTTCTTC.

The chain has TRBV6-1 and TRBJ1-4, with no clear D. Germline loops: CDR1 MNHNS, CDR2 SASEGT. The CDR3 runs to 14 residues. Trimming removed 3 bases from V and 8 bases from J, with 13 bases in between. CDR3 sequence: CASSEGGLGEKLFF. The CDR3 DNA sequence: TGTGCCAGCAGTGAGGGAGGCCTCGGGGAAAAACTGTTTTTT.

The chain carries TRBV19 and TRBJ2-6, with 7 bases that match TRBD1. Trimming at V came to 6 bases and at J to 0 bases, leaving 5 bases not matched to a gene. The CDR3 is 16 residues long. The V gene's germline CDR1 is LNHDA and CDR2 SQIVND (reference sequence). The CDR3 nucleotides are TGTGCCAGTAGATGGGACAGCAGCTCTGGGGCCAACGTCCTGACTTTC. Its translation: CASRWDSSSGANVLTF.

The CDR3 DNA reads as TGTGCCAGCAGCCAACGCGGGGCCACGAACACCGGGGAGCTGTTTTTT. It is translated as CASSQRGATNTGELFF. The chain recombines TRBV4-2 with TRBJ2-2; possible D gene TRBD2, 6 bases. V was shortened by 2 bases and J by 0 bases, with 10 bases between the two germline ends. CDR1 is LGHNA and CDR2 is YNFKEQ in the germline V gene. This CDR3 contains 16 residues.

This clone was recorded once. The chain joins TRBV7-2 to TRBJ1-1; 8 nucleotides line up with TRBD1. The CDR3 has 13 amino acids. Germline CDR1 reads SGHTA; CDR2 reads FQGNSA. J was trimmed by 5 bases and V by 4 bases; bases with no gene match: 3. DNA for the CDR3: TGTGCCAGCAGCTCGACAGGGGAAACTGAAGCTTTCTTT. This gives the protein CASSSTGETEAFF.

This clone has more than one count but fewer than ten. This chain joins TRBV6-1 and TRBJ1-1; 8 bases align to TRBD1. The CDR3 contains 11 residues. From germline, CDR1 is MNHNS and CDR2 SASEGT. V was clipped by 6 bases and J by 9 bases; unmatched bases: 3. Written as DNA, the CDR3 is TGTGCCAGCAGGGACAGGGAGCAAGCTTTCTTT. As protein: CASRDREQAFF.

V gene TRBV11-2 combines with J gene TRBJ2-7; a possible D gene is TRBD1 (6 bases). Trimming pared 2 bases from V and 5 bases from J, leaving 10 bases between. The CDR3 is made up of 13 amino acids. Per the germline V gene, CDR1 is SGHAT and CDR2 is FQNNGV. In DNA form, the CDR3 reads TGTGCCAGCAGCTTAATCAGGGGCAACGAGCAGTACTTC. Protein sequence: CASSLIRGNEQYF.

V and J are TRBV25-1 and TRBJ1-1, with TRBD1 as a possible D gene (6 bases). The germline V and J ends were trimmed by 4 bases and 5 bases, with 8 bases remaining between them. This CDR3 contains 12 residues. From germline, CDR1 is MGHDK and CDR2 SYGVNS. The CDR3, as DNA: TGTGCCAGCAGTGCAGGACAGACTGAAGCTTTCTTT. Translation gives CASSAGQTEAFF. Full variable domain (outside the CDR3, taken from reference TRBV25-1 and TRBJ1-1): EADIYQTPRYLVIGTGKKITLECSQTMGHDKMYWYQQDPGMELHLIHYSYGVNSTEKGDLSSESTVSRIRTEHFPLTLESARPSHTSQYLCASSAGQTEAFFGQGTRLTVV.

This chain connects TRBV2 to TRBJ2-2; 11 nucleotides match TRBD1. The CDR3 runs to 13 residues. The V segment lost 6 bases and the J segment 6 bases; nucleotides outside the gene matches: 0. Germline values: CDR1 SNHLY, CDR2 FYNNEI. The chain's CDR3 is CASRDRGPGELFF. The CDR3, as DNA: TGTGCCAGCAGGGACAGGGGGCCCGGGGAGCTGTTTTTT.

This chain links TRBV11-3 with TRBJ2-2; 10 bases agree with TRBD2. This CDR3 is 14 amino acids long. Germline V gene sequence: CDR1 SGHNT, CDR2 YENEEA. V lost 5 bases and J lost 6; bases outside the gene matches: 3. CDR3 nucleotides: TGTGCCAGCAGCCAGGGACTAGCGCCCGGGGAGCTGTTTTTT. Its protein is CASSQGLAPGELFF. Together with reference TRBV11-3 and TRBJ2-2, the CDR3 gives the full variable domain: EAGVVQSPRYKIIEKKQPVAFWCNPISGHNTLYWYLQNLGQGPELLIRYENEEAVDDSQLPKDRFSAERLKGVDSTLKIQPAELGDSAVYLCASSQGLAPGELFFGEGSRLTVL.

This chain connects TRBV9 to TRBJ2-3, with TRBD2 matching over 13 bases. With 0 bases clipped from V and 6 bases from J, the junction kept 4 bases outside the gene matches. The CDR3 extends over 16 amino acids. CDR1 and CDR2 from the germline V gene are SGDLS and YYNGEE. CDR3 residues: CASSVEGLAGWDTQYF. The CDR3 DNA follows: TGTGCCAGCAGCGTAGAGGGACTAGCGGGGTGGGATACGCAGTATTTT.

The V call is TRBV9, the J call TRBJ2-7, with 10 bases aligning to TRBD2. V shed 0 bases and J 4 bases; nucleotides not matched to a gene: 4. Germline loops: CDR1 SGDLS, CDR2 YYNGEE. This CDR3 contains 15 residues. This chain's CDR3 is CASSVGTSGVYEQYF. The DNA of the CDR3 is TGTGCCAGCAGCGTAGGCACTAGCGGGGTGTACGAGCAGTACTTC.

The V and J genes are TRBV5-1 and TRBJ2-7; D is unresolved. This CDR3 contains 13 residues. With 0 bases removed from V and 3 bases from J, the gap between germline ends came to 7 bases. Germline CDR1 is SGHRS and CDR2 is YFSETQ. CDR3: CASSLAVGYEQYF. As DNA, the CDR3 is TGCGCCAGCAGCTTGGCCGTCGGCTACGAGCAGTACTTC.

The chain employs TRBV19 and TRBJ1-4, with 8 bases identical to TRBD1. The CDR3 covers 13 residues. CDR1 LNHDA and CDR2 SQIVND come from the germline V gene (reference sequence). CDR3 sequence (DNA): TGTGGTTCGGCGGGGACAGGCATAGAAAAACTGTTTTTT. Protein product: CGSAGTGIEKLFF.

The genes are TRBV19 and TRBJ2-7; TRBD1 matches 9 bases. Germline values: CDR1 LNHDA, CDR2 SQIVND (reference sequence). V gave up 4 bases and J gave up 9 bases; unmatched junction bases: 10. CDR3 length equals 14 residues. CDR3 DNA: TGTGCCAGTAGTACCGGACAGGGGTTATCTCGGCAGTACTTC. Residues: CASSTGQGLSRQYF.

The CDR3 loop is CASSLDGRGWRNEQFF. The DNA of the CDR3 is TGTGCCAGCAGCTTAGACGGGAGGGGCTGGCGCAATGAGCAGTTCTTC. V gene TRBV11-3 combines with J gene TRBJ2-1, with TRBD2 matching over 8 bases. V shed 0 bases and J 6 bases; nucleotides not matched to a gene: 7. The CDR3 is 16 residues long. Germline CDR1 SGHNT, CDR2 YENEEA.